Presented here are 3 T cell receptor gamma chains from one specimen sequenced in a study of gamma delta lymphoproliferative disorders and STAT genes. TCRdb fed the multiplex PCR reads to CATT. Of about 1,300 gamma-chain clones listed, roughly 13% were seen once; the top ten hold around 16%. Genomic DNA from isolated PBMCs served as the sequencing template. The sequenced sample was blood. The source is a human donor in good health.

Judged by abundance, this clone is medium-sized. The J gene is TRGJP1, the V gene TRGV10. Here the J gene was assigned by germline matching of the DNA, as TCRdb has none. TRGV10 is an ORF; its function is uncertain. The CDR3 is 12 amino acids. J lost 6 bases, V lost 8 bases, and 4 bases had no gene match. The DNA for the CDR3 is TGTGCTGCGTGGGTATCTGGTTGGTTCAAGATATTT. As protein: CAAWVSGWFKIF.

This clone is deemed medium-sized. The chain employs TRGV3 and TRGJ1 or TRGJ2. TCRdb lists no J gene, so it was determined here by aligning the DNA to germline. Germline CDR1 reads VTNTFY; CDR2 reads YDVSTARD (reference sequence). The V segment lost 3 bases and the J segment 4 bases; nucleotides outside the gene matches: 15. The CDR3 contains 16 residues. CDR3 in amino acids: CATWDGVSGTYYKKLF. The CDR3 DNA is TGTGCCACCTGGGACGGGGTTTCTGGGACCTATTATAAGAAACTCTTT.

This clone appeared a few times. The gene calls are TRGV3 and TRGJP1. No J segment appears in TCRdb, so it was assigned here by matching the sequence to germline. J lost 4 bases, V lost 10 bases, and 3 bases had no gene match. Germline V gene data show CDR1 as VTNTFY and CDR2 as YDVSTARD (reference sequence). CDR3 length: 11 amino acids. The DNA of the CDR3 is TGTGCCACTCTCACTGGTTGGTTCAAGATATTT. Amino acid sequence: CATLTGWFKIF.